The sequence of this T cell receptor beta chain was determined in a study of regulatory T cells in long-lasting Graves disease (dated by TCRdb to 2020 to 2022). Regarding the complete study: Persistent Graves' disease meant more than 5 years of antithyroid drug treatment with TSH receptor autoantibodies that stayed positive. A total of some 35 samples underwent TCR sequencing, from about 13 patients with persistent Graves' disease and some 20 patients with newly diagnosed Graves' disease. This study used TCR sequencing and RNA sequencing of peripheral blood to compare persistent Graves' disease patients against newly diagnosed Graves' disease patients. The study took place in China and was registered as a clinical trial. Persistent Graves' disease patients in the clinical cohort had taken antithyroid drugs for roughly ten years on average.

Receptor amplification or capture employed multiplex PCR. Sequencing instrument: Illumina HiSeq 4000. TCR beta libraries were built with iRepertoire HTBI primers and Arm-PCR amplification of CDR3 regions. Gel purification was performed on PCR products prior to sequencing. The published analysis was carried out like this. A total of around 59 TRBV and approximately 15 TRBJ segments were identified across samples and were used for gene usage analysis of CDR3 amino acid clonotypes. COPE and FqMerger were used to merge filtered high-quality paired reads into contigs. Contigs were aligned with BLAST to IMGT TRBV, TRBD and TRBJ reference genes, and CDR3 was defined per IMGT. Any clonotype with a frequency above 0.1% was counted as a highly expanded clone. Repertoire diversity was measured by Shannon entropy, and V-J evenness by the Gini coefficient. Public clonotypes were defined as clonotypes shared by more than one individual. TCRdb reprocessed the public reads (quality trimming at Q25 with fastp, clone calling with MiXCR) and kept in-frame beta chains. Each record represents a unique CDR3 protein, reported with the most common genes and DNA among its rows. The V and J calls follow TCRdb's processing rather than the paper's. In this sample the table shows roughly 300,000 distinct CDR3 sequences, approximately 20% of which occur a single time. In total, the top ten clones hold just over 55% of the sample.

Study-wide findings and limitations: Patients with persistent disease shared more public clonotypes (under 3,000) than newly diagnosed patients did (nearly 1,000). The study examined only peripheral blood because the primary lesion, thyroid tissue, could not be accessed. Lower TCR Shannon entropy and fewer highly expanded clones were observed in persistent Graves' disease patients than in newly diagnosed patients, which suggested clonal expansion. TRBV28, TRBJ1-2 and TRBJ2-5 were preferentially used in persistent disease, while TRBV20-1 and TRBJ2-1 were favored in newly diagnosed disease. Sequencing and analysis were limited to the TCR beta chain. The authors noted that the small sample size was a limitation that may lower accuracy.

Reading from cysteine to phenylalanine, the CDR3 counts 14 amino acids. Just the 42-base CDR3 DNA is kept, in frame starting at base 1. The germline V gene specifies SGHRS as CDR1 and YFSETQ as CDR2. The intended sense of this specimen's time point label: persistent/refractory GD, antithyroid drugs over 5 years with positive TRAb. For both TCR sequencing and RNA sequencing, RNA was extracted from PBMCs in TRIzol. The diagnosis of Graves' disease followed American Thyroid Association guidelines. The patients came from an endocrinology department in Xi'an, China. Each patient gave about 8.1 milliliters of peripheral blood, collected in an EDTA anticoagulant tube. PBMCs were isolated by Ficoll Paque Plus density gradient separation without further T cell sorting. An Agilent 2100 Bioanalyzer and agarose gel were used to check RNA quality, while a NanoDrop 2000 measured RNA concentration. Details on this clonotype: The clone's antigen remains unknown. It has no much larger one-base neighbor in the sample; base qualities were not kept.

Sample: peripheral blood mononuclear cells (PBMCs), taken when the disease was refractory, from a patient treated with antithyroid drugs. The receptor was isolated from a female donor with Graves disease. Recombination joined TRBV5-1 with TRBJ2-3, and possibly TRBD2, on 5 matching bases. The J call is uncertain, as TRBJ2-7 better fits the DNA end. The sequenced DNA: TGCGCCAGCAGCTTGGCTAGCAGACCTTGGGAGCAGTACTTC. Translated, this gives CASSLASRPWEQYF.